These 17 T cell receptor beta chains were all obtained from the same sample, sequenced in a study of molecular identifiers for immune sequencing clone quantification. TCRdb recomputed calls from the PCR reads with MiXCR, one row per CDR3 protein. The sample holds hundreds of thousands of distinct CDR3 sequences, 15% to 20% seen once. The material sequenced was naive CD8+ T cells from blood, with Jurkat cell RNA spiked in. Stated subset: FACS-sorted CD8+CD4-CCR7+CD45RA+ naive T cells. The receptors originated from a human donor in good health. Some libraries in this study had Jurkat cell RNA spiked in.

This clonotype was recorded at least ten times. The V and J genes are TRBV27 and TRBJ2-7; 7 bases match TRBD1. The CDR3 has 13 residues. J gave up 1 base and V 6 bases, and 3 bases lay outside the gene matches. In germline, CDR1 is MNHEY, CDR2 SMNVEV (reference sequence). The chain's CDR3 is CASSLGQSYEQYF. The CDR3 DNA sequence: TGTGCCAGCAGCTTGGGACAGTCCTACGAGCAGTACTTC.

In this sample, this clonotype turned up a few times. The rearrangement uses TRBV7-9 and TRBJ2-1, with D tentatively TRBD1 (5 bases). The CDR3 length is 14 residues. V was shortened by 7 bases and J by 3 bases, with 13 bases between the two germline ends. The germline CDR1 and CDR2 sequences are SEHNR and FQNEAQ (reference sequence). The CDR3 region is CASNPKQDYNEQFF. CDR3 nucleotide sequence: TGTGCCAGCAACCCTAAACAGGACTACAATGAGCAGTTCTTC.

This clonotype has just a few counts. The CDR3 DNA reads as TGTGCCAGCAGCCAATCGGGATACCCCTACGAGCAGTACTTC. Its protein is CASSQSGYPYEQYF. The chain employs TRBV16 and TRBJ2-7; no clear D gene. Trimming pared 0 bases from V and 2 bases from J, leaving 8 bases between. CDR1 is KGHSY and CDR2 is FQNENV in the germline V gene. The CDR3 totals 14 residues.

This chain connects TRBV25-1 to TRBJ1-6; the D gene is possibly TRBD1 (5 bases). CDR1 is MGHDK and CDR2 is SYGVNS in the germline V gene. The CDR3 spans 13 residues. V shed 4 bases and J shed 8 bases, with 9 bases lying between them. Written as DNA, the CDR3 is TGTGCCAGCAGTGCTGGGGCCGATTCACCCCTCCACTTT. Amino acid sequence: CASSAGADSPLHF.

This clonotype was observed at least ten times. The CDR3 here is CASTPLPGTGLPGQYF. In DNA, the CDR3 is TGTGCCAGCACCCCACTCCCCGGGACAGGACTGCCCGGGCAGTACTTC. V gene TRBV12-3 or TRBV12-4 combines with J gene TRBJ2-7; 8 positions agree with TRBD1. The junction had 20 bases not matched to a gene; V was cut back by 7 bases and J by 9 bases. The CDR3 has 16 amino acids.

This rearrangement joins TRBV7-6 to TRBJ2-1; D uncertain. This CDR3 region has 16 residues. Trimming took off 5 bases at V and 0 bases at J, with 14 bases between the two ends. Germline V gene lookup returns CDR1 SGHVS and CDR2 FNYEAQ. CDR3 sequence (DNA): TGTGCCAGCAGCCCTAGGATCACGAGCTCCTACAATGAGCAGTTCTTC. Translation gives CASSPRITSSYNEQFF.

Of note for this clonotype: This may be a read error: a much more frequent sequence differs by one nucleotide. Given the absence of the conserved phenylalanine or tryptophan at the CDR3 end, a read error is likely. The chain joins TRBV4-1 to TRBJ2-7, with 9 bases matching TRBD1. There are 15 residues in the CDR3. The junction had 4 bases not matched to a gene; V was cut back by 2 bases and J by 2 bases. CDR1 and CDR2 from the germline V gene are MGHRA and YSYEKL. CDR3 DNA: TGCGCCAGCAGCCAATCCGGGACAGGGACCTACGAGCAGTACCTC. Translation gives CASSQSGTGTYEQYL.

This clonotype was observed many times. The V call is TRBV3-1, the J call TRBJ2-2; D unclear. The CDR3 has 18 amino acids. The germline V gene encodes CDR1 LGHDT and CDR2 YNNKEL (reference sequence). V shed 0 bases and J shed 5 bases, with 19 bases lying between them. The CDR3 region is CASSQDPALDLNTGELFF. Here the CDR3 DNA reads TGTGCCAGCAGCCAAGATCCCGCTCTTGACCTCAATACCGGGGAGCTGTTTTTT.

This clonotype appeared many times. The chain uses TRBV7-9 and TRBJ2-7; tentative D call: TRBD1 (5 bases). CDR1 and CDR2 from the germline V gene are SEHNR and FQNEAQ (reference sequence). V lost 4 bases and J 2 bases, leaving 12 bases between the germline ends. The length of the CDR3 is 14 residues. The CDR3 reads CASSSTTVAYEQYF. The DNA of the CDR3 is TGTGCCAGCAGCTCCACGACAGTAGCCTACGAGCAGTACTTC.

This clonotype came up many times. This chain links TRBV20-1 with TRBJ2-7; 10 bases fit TRBD2. Germline values: CDR1 DFQATT, CDR2 SNEGSKA (reference sequence). V lost 6 bases and J lost 6; bases outside the gene matches: 11. This CDR3 is built from 14 residues. CDR3 DNA sequence: TGCAGTGCAACTCCTAAGCGGGGGGGCGCCGAGCAGTACTTC. Its protein product is CSATPKRGGAEQYF.

The gene calls are TRBV2 and TRBJ1-6, with unresolved D. The germline V gene has CDR1 SNHLY and CDR2 FYNNEI. This CDR3 has 15 residues. The ends were cut back, 5 bases at V and 6 bases at J, with 14 bases in the middle. Here the CDR3 reads CASSNPTWVNSPLHF. The CDR3 nucleotides are TGTGCCAGCAGTAACCCTACCTGGGTTAATTCACCCCTCCACTTT. Together with reference TRBV2 and TRBJ1-6, the CDR3 gives the full variable domain: EPEVTQTPSHQVTQMGQEVILRCVPISNHLYFYWYRQILGQKVEFLVSFYNNEISEKSEIFDDQFSVERPDGSNFTLKIRSTKLEDSAMYFCASSNPTWVNSPLHFGNGTRLTVT.

The J gene is TRBJ2-1, the V gene TRBV7-9; 7 bases are a match to TRBD2. Germline V gives CDR1 SEHNR, CDR2 FQNEAQ (reference sequence). The CDR3 sequence is 12 residues long. V shed 4 bases and J 10 bases; nucleotides not matched to a gene: 4. In DNA form, the CDR3 reads TGTGCCAGCAGCTCCAGGCGGGAGGAGCAGTTCTTC. It codes for CASSSRREEQFF.

This chain uses TRBV3-2 with TRBJ1-2; TRBD1 is the table's D call and was not checked against the DNA. TRBV3-2 is a listed pseudogene. There are 15 residues in the CDR3. The DNA of the CDR3 is TGTGCCAGCAGCCCCGCCCCGGGACAGTCTAATGGCTACACCTTC. It codes for CASSPAPGQSNGYTF.

A remark on this clonotype: A much larger clone lies one base from this, so it may be a read error. V is TRBV6-5 and J is TRBJ2-7; TRBD1 agrees at 8 bases. CDR1 and CDR2 (germline): MNHEY, SVGAGI. The trim removed 1 base at V and 6 bases at J, leaving 8 bases unmatched. The CDR3 spans 15 residues. CDR3 region: CASSYFSTGVCEQYF. The CDR3 nucleotides read TGTGCCAGCAGTTACTTCTCGACAGGGGTCTGCGAGCAGTACTTC.

This clonotype came up many times. CDR3 sequence (DNA): TGCGCCAGCAGCCATGAGGGTAATGAGCAGTTCTTC. Translation gives CASSHEGNEQFF. The chain uses TRBV4-1 and TRBJ2-1; the D gene is possibly TRBD2 (5 bases). This CDR3 spans 12 amino acids. From germline, CDR1 is MGHRA and CDR2 YSYEKL. Trimming pared 3 bases from V and 7 bases from J, leaving 7 bases between.

J is TRBJ2-2 and V is TRBV20-1; no definite D call. Germline V gene sequence: CDR1 DFQATT, CDR2 SNEGSKA (reference sequence). The length of the CDR3 is 16 residues. Trimming pared 0 bases from V and 0 bases from J, leaving 11 bases between. In DNA, the CDR3 is TGCAGTGCTAGAGATTGGAGTGGCGCGAACACCGGGGAGCTGTTTTTT. Translated: CSARDWSGANTGELFF.

Note on this clonotype: A clone one base away is much larger, so this may be a read error. The chain joins TRBV29-1 to TRBJ1-2, with 10 nucleotides matching TRBD1. J was trimmed by 6 bases and V by 8 bases; bases with no gene match: 9. This CDR3 has 13 residues. The V gene's germline CDR1 is SQVTM and CDR2 ANQGSEA. CDR3: CSPEDRGRNGYTF. In DNA, the CDR3 is TGCAGCCCTGAAGACAGGGGGCGTAATGGCTACACCTTC. The complete variable domain, with remaining parts taken from reference TRBV29-1 and TRBJ1-2, reads SAVISQKPSRDICQRGTSLTIQCQVDSQVTMMFWYRQQPGQSLTLIATANQGSEATYESGFVIDKFPISRPNLTFSTLTVSNMSPEDSSIYLCSPEDRGRNGYTFGSGTRLTVV.